The 10 T cell receptor beta chains presented below share a single source sample, sequenced in a study of blood T cell repertoires in COVID-19. TCRdb keeps only in-frame clones here, not all; method: immunoSEQ multiplex PCR. The top ten hold 2.4% of the sample, which has about 270,000 clones, approximately 92% seen once. Sequenced input: PBMCs or T cells enriched from blood (not recorded which). The receptors here all came from a woman between 18 and 30 years old who had recovered from COVID-19.

The J gene is TRBJ1-1, the V gene TRBV28, with D possibly matching TRBD1 (6 bases). V lost 6 bases, J lost 4 bases, and 18 bases lay in between. In germline, CDR1 is MDHEN, CDR2 SYDVKM. The CDR3 has 15 residues. The CDR3 reads CASSSIARGGTEAFF. CDR3 bases: TGTGCCAGCAGCTCCATAGCCAGGGGTGGCACTGAAGCTTTCTTT.

The V call is TRBV7-2, the J call TRBJ1-5; D is ambiguous. Germline V gives CDR1 SGHTA, CDR2 FQGNSA. The CDR3 length is 13 residues. Trimming took off 3 bases at V and 1 base at J, with 4 bases between the two ends. DNA of the CDR3: TGTGCCAGCAGCTTGCGCAGCAATCAGCCCCAGCATTTT. Encoded protein: CASSLRSNQPQHF.

This clone was picked up one time. The chain carries TRBV25-1 and TRBJ1-2, with D tentatively TRBD1 (6 bases). Germline assignment: CDR1 MGHDK and CDR2 SYGVNS. This CDR3 has 13 amino acids. Trimming shortened V by 7 bases and J by 6 bases, and 15 bases separated the two germline ends. For the CDR3, the DNA is TGTGCCAGCACCCCTCCAGGGGAGAATGGCTACACCTTC. Its protein is CASTPPGENGYTF.

The gene calls are TRBV2 and TRBJ2-3; D gene unclear. Per germline, CDR1 SNHLY and CDR2 FYNNEI. Trimming left V 3 bases short and J 4 bases short, with 8 bases between. The CDR3 runs 13 residues. CDR3 sequence reads: CASSDPVSDTQYF. The CDR3 DNA reads as TGTGCCAGCAGTGATCCCGTTTCAGATACGCAGTATTTT. Full variable domain (remainder filled in from reference TRBV2 and TRBJ2-3): EPEVTQTPSHQVTQMGQEVILRCVPISNHLYFYWYRQILGQKVEFLVSFYNNEISEKSEIFDDQFSVERPDGSNFTLKIRSTKLEDSAMYFCASSDPVSDTQYFGPGTRLTVL.

CDR3 sequence reads: CASSLGFGQYTEAFF. CDR3 in DNA: TGTGCCAGCAGCTTGGGTTTTGGACAGTACACTGAAGCTTTCTTT. J is TRBJ1-1 and V is TRBV5-4; perhaps TRBD1 as D (6 bases). The CDR3 runs 15 residues. Per germline, CDR1 SGHNT and CDR2 YYREEE (reference sequence). Trimming pared 0 bases from V and 3 bases from J, leaving 12 bases between.

The V gene is TRBV2, the J gene TRBJ2-5; the D gene is possibly TRBD2 (5 bases). Trimming pared 6 bases from V and 5 bases from J, leaving 16 bases between. Germline values: CDR1 SNHLY, CDR2 FYNNEI. The length of the CDR3 is 14 residues. The chain's CDR3 is CASRDGRGSETQYF. CDR3 DNA: TGTGCCAGCAGGGATGGACGGGGTAGCGAGACCCAGTACTTC.

V usage is TRBV18 and J usage is TRBJ2-1; a possible D gene is TRBD1 (5 bases). V was pared by 5 bases and J by 5 bases, with 10 bases between. Germline loops: CDR1 KGHSH, CDR2 LQKENI. The CDR3 spans 13 residues. The CDR3 nucleotides are TGTGCCAGCTCAACGAGACAGAACAATGAGCAGTTCTTC. This sequence encodes CASSTRQNNEQFF.

The J gene is TRBJ1-2, the V gene TRBV30, with D hard to call. V gave up 2 bases and J gave up 1 base, with 5 bases separating them. The CDR3 runs to 12 residues. The V gene's germline CDR1 is GTSNPN and CDR2 SVGIG (reference sequence). Written as DNA, the CDR3 is TGTGCCTGGAGTCAGATTAACTATGGCTACACCTTC. Amino acid sequence: CAWSQINYGYTF.

The V call is TRBV5-6, the J call TRBJ2-1, with TRBD1 matching 7 bases. The CDR3 contains 18 residues. CDR1 SGHDT and CDR2 YYEEEE come from the germline V gene. The trim removed 4 bases at V and 8 bases at J, leaving 21 bases unmatched. For the CDR3, the DNA is TGTGCCAGCAGCACGGGCGGGTGGTCGACAGGGAGTCTGGATGAGCAGTTCTTC. This encodes CASSTGGWSTGSLDEQFF. The variable domain in full, with the rest retrieved from reference TRBV5-6 and TRBJ2-1, is DAGVTQSPTHLIKTRGQQVTLRCSPKSGHDTVSWYQQALGQGPQFIFQYYEEEERQRGNFPDRFSGHQFPNYSSELNVNALLLGDSALYLCASSTGGWSTGSLDEQFFGPGTRLTVL.

This clone was recorded a few times. V gene TRBV6-5 combines with J gene TRBJ1-2; 7 bases are shared with TRBD1. The CDR3 is 14 amino acids. The germline V gene has CDR1 MNHEY and CDR2 SVGAGI. V gave up 6 bases and J gave up 3 bases; unmatched junction bases: 7. CDR3 in amino acids: CASSVGDRYYGYTF. The CDR3 bases are TGTGCCAGCAGCGTAGGGGACAGATACTATGGCTACACCTTC.